The rows below give T cell receptor beta chains drawn from one sample of a study of blood T cell repertoires in COVID-19. Method: immunoSEQ multiplex PCR; TCRdb's copy keeps in-frame clones and lacks some. The data hold roughly 220,000 clones, with 90% observed a single time. The sequencing sample was made of PBMCs or T cells enriched from blood (not recorded which). The source is a man in his thirties or forties who had been exposed to COVID-19. Both conserved end residues are part of each CDR3. The D gene is left open where the match is weak. A clone size is listed for some rows: how often the clone was seen (once, few, many), or a class if it is expanded.

size	D	V	J	DNA	CDR3
-	TRBD1	TRBV27	TRBJ1-1	TGTGCCAGCAGTTCATACAGGGGTACTGAAGCTTTCTTT	CASSSYRGTEAFF
-	TRBD2	TRBV11-2	TRBJ2-1	TGTGCCAGCAGCCCCCCCCTCCGCTCTAGCGGGGATTGGGATGAGCAGTTCTTC	CASSPPLRSSGDWDEQFF
-	TRBD1	TRBV18	TRBJ1-2	TGTGCCAGCTCACCCCGACAGGGTACTTCCTATGGCTACACCTTC	CASSPRQGTSYGYTF
-	-	TRBV19	TRBJ1-1	TGTGCCAGTAGTATAGGTGGGGGAGGAACTGAAGCTTTCTTT	CASSIGGGGTEAFF
-	-	TRBV2	TRBJ1-2	TGTGCCAGCACGGTAGGGGTTCGGGTAGGCTACACCTTC	CASTVGVRVGYTF
-	-	TRBV6-5	TRBJ2-1	TGTGCCAGCAGTACCTCCTATGTTCATGAGCAGTTCTTC	CASSTSYVHEQFF
-	-	TRBV27	TRBJ1-5	TGTGCCAGCAGTTCCCTTAATAGCAATCAGCCCCAGCATTTT	CASSSLNSNQPQHF
-	TRBD1	TRBV9	TRBJ2-3	TGTGCCAGCAGCTCACATACCGGGACAGGGGGCGAGGATACGCAGTATTTT	CASSSHTGTGGEDTQYF
-	-	TRBV2	TRBJ1-3	TGTGCCAGCAGTCAGGACGGACGCGGGGACACCATATATTTT	CASSQDGRGDTIYF
-	TRBD2	TRBV12-5	TRBJ2-5	TGTGCTAGTACCTCCGGGACTAGGGGGGGTGGAGAGACCCAGTACTTC	CASTSGTRGGGETQYF
-	-	TRBV5-1	TRBJ2-2	TGCGCCAGCAGCTCGACGCTAGGGGCGTTCGCGAACACCGGGGAGCTGTTTTTT	CASSSTLGAFANTGELFF
-	-	TRBV7-6	TRBJ1-1	TGTGCCAGCAGCTTACAACAGGGCCTCACTGAAGCTTTCTTT	CASSLQQGLTEAFF
once	-	TRBV23-1	TRBJ2-1	TGCGCCAGCAGTCAAAACCCCGATGGACAGCTATACAATGAGCAGTTCTTC	CASSQNPDGQLYNEQFF
-	-	TRBV7-6	TRBJ2-5	TGTGCCAGCAGCCTGGACAGTGCCGTACAAGAGACCCAGTACTTC	CASSLDSAVQETQYF
-	TRBD1	TRBV6-2/TRBV6-3	TRBJ2-5	TGTGCCAGCAGTTGGACAGGGAACCGGGAGACCCAGTACTTC	CASSWTGNRETQYF
-	-	TRBV7-2	TRBJ2-5	TGTGCCAGCAGCGCCGCGGAGACCCAGTACTTC	CASSAAETQYF
-	-	TRBV4-1	TRBJ1-6	TGCGCCAGCAGCCAAACAGGCTCCTATAATTCACCCCTCCACTTT	CASSQTGSYNSPLHF
-	TRBD1	TRBV9	TRBJ1-6	TGTGCCAGCAGGACGGGACAGACTAATTCACCCCTCCACTTT	CASRTGQTNSPLHF
once	TRBD1	TRBV7-6	TRBJ1-1	TGTGCCAGCAGCAGGGACAGGGCCACTGAAGCTTTCTTT	CASSRDRATEAFF
once	TRBD1	TRBV7-9	TRBJ1-4	TGTGCCAGCAGCAGGACAGGGTTAAATGAAAAACTGTTTTTT	CASSRTGLNEKLFF
-	TRBD1	TRBV18	TRBJ1-1	TGTGCCAGCTCACCGACAGGGAGCACTGAAGCTTTCTTT	CASSPTGSTEAFF
-	TRBD1	TRBV5-6	TRBJ1-2	TGTGCCAGCAGTATGAGGACAGGGGAGGGAGGCTACACCTTC	CASSMRTGEGGYTF
-	-	TRBV25-1	TRBJ1-4	TGTGCCAGCAGTGACGTCAGGGTGGCTGAAAAACTGTTTTTT	CASSDVRVAEKLFF
-	-	TRBV3-1/TRBV3-2	TRBJ2-7	TGTGCCAGCAGTCCGACAGGAATTTACGAGCAGTACTTC	CASSPTGIYEQYF
-	-	TRBV3-1/TRBV3-2	TRBJ1-1	TGTGCCAGCAGCCAAGAGGGCACTTACACTGAAGCTTTCTTT	CASSQEGTYTEAFF
-	TRBD1	TRBV28	TRBJ1-2	TGTGCCAGCCAACCCGGGACAGAGTATGGCTACACCTTC	CASQPGTEYGYTF
-	-	TRBV9	TRBJ1-1	TGTGCCAGCAGCGTGGACCCTAGCTTGGGAAACACTGAAGCTTTCTTT	CASSVDPSLGNTEAFF
-	TRBD2	TRBV10-3	TRBJ2-5	TGTGCCATTTCGAGCGGGGGGGTACAAGAGACCCAGTACTTC	CAISSGGVQETQYF
-	-	TRBV19	TRBJ2-2	TGTGCCAGTAGTATTTTTAGCGGGGAGCTGTTTTTT	CASSIFSGELFF
-	TRBD1	TRBV19	TRBJ1-2	TGTGCCAGTAGTATGGCGGGGACAGGGAGAAGGGCCGGCTACACCTTC	CASSMAGTGRRAGYTF
once	-	TRBV7-9	TRBJ2-1	TGTGCCAGCAGCTTAGGTGGAGCGATCAATGAGCAGTTCTTC	CASSLGGAINEQFF
-	-	TRBV13	TRBJ1-6	TGTGCCAGCAGCTTAGTCCGGGGGATAAATAATTCACCCCTCCACTTT	CASSLVRGINNSPLHF
-	-	TRBV29-1	TRBJ2-1	TGCAGCGTTAGAGGGCAATACAATGAGCAGTTCTTC	CSVRGQYNEQFF
-	-	TRBV6-5	TRBJ2-7	TGTGCCAGCCCCCGAGATACGGGAGCCTACGAGCAGTACTTC	CASPRDTGAYEQYF
-	-	TRBV11-3	TRBJ1-3	TGTGCCAGCAGCCCTGGGGGGGGGCACGGAAACACCATATATTTT	CASSPGGGHGNTIYF
-	TRBD2	TRBV4-3	TRBJ2-1	TGCGCCAGCAGCCCAACCCCGAGCGGGGGGGCCAAGGATGAGCAGTTCTTC	CASSPTPSGGAKDEQFF
-	-	TRBV5-6	TRBJ2-2	TGTGCCAGCAGTCCCGAGCTCCACACCGGGGAGCTGTTTTTT	CASSPELHTGELFF
-	TRBD2	TRBV29-1	TRBJ2-2	TGCAGCGTTCAGACTAGCGGGGGGCCGAACACCGGGGAGCTGTTTTTT	CSVQTSGGPNTGELFF
-	TRBD1	TRBV5-1	TRBJ1-4	TGCGCCAGCAGCTTGGCGGGACAGACGAATGAAAAACTGTTTTTT	CASSLAGQTNEKLFF
-	-	TRBV7-9	TRBJ2-7	TGTGCCAGCAGTGTTGGGAGACTGGGCGAGCAGTACTTC	CASSVGRLGEQYF
-	-	TRBV18	TRBJ2-2	TGTGCCAGCTCACCTGTGAATTCAGGGGTCACCGGGGAGCTGTTTTTT	CASSPVNSGVTGELFF
-	TRBD2	TRBV2	TRBJ2-3	TGTGCCAGCAGGGCCCCGAGCGGGGGGGCCCCGCAGTATTTT	CASRAPSGGAPQYF
-	-	TRBV4-1	TRBJ1-4	TGCGCCAGCAGCCGGCGGGCAGCGAATGAAAAACTGTTTTTT	CASSRRAANEKLFF
-	-	TRBV25-1	TRBJ2-7	TGTGCCAGCAGTCCTATGACAGGATCCTACGAGCAGTACTTC	CASSPMTGSYEQYF
-	TRBD1	TRBV29-1	TRBJ2-1	TGCAGCAAAGGGGACAGGGCGGGTGAGCAGTTCTTC	CSKGDRAGEQFF
-	-	TRBV19	TRBJ2-1	TGTGCCAGTAACCCAGGACAGACCAATGAGCAGTTCTTC	CASNPGQTNEQFF
-	TRBD1	TRBV30	TRBJ1-5	TGTGCCTGGACATCCATACGAACCCATCCGACAGGGCGTCAGCCCCAGCATTTT	CAWTSIRTHPTGRQPQHF
-	-	TRBV4-1	TRBJ2-2	TGCGCCAGCAGCCAAGTCGTCGCCGGGGAGCTGTTTTTT	CASSQVVAGELFF
-	-	TRBV30	TRBJ2-3	TGTGCCTGGACCGCTTTGGGGGGTTATACGCAGTATTTT	CAWTALGGYTQYF
-	-	TRBV21-1	TRBJ1-3	TGTGCCAGCAGCAAAGTGGAGCCAGAATGCTCTGGAAACACCATATATTTT	CASSKVEPECSGNTIYF
-	-	TRBV19	TRBJ1-1	TGTGCCAGTAGTATAGTCCGGGGCACTGAAGCTTTCTTT	CASSIVRGTEAFF
-	-	TRBV5-4	TRBJ2-2	TGTGCCAGCAGCTCCCGACTAGGGCGGAACACCGGGGAGCTGTTTTTT	CASSSRLGRNTGELFF
-	TRBD2	TRBV28	TRBJ2-3	TGTGCCAGCAGTCGCGGAACTAGCGGGGGGATTGGTACGCAGTATTTT	CASSRGTSGGIGTQYF
-	-	TRBV27	TRBJ1-2	TGTGCCAGCAGTTTTAACTCAGGGTACTATGGCTACACCTTC	CASSFNSGYYGYTF
-	-	TRBV19	TRBJ2-7	TGTGCCAGTAGTATAGAACTTTACTACGAGCAGTACTTC	CASSIELYYEQYF
-	TRBD1	TRBV7-9	TRBJ2-4	TGTGCCAGCAGCTACCTCCGGGACAGGGTAGACATTCAGTACTTC	CASSYLRDRVDIQYF
-	TRBD2	TRBV7-2	TRBJ2-1	TGTGCCAGCACTCCCATTGGGCTAGCGGATCGGGAGCAGTTCTTC	CASTPIGLADREQFF